The sequence of this T cell receptor beta chain was determined in a study of blood T cell repertoires in COVID-19. Study-wide background: Sources were T cells, B-cell-depleted T cells, or PBMCs; the material itself was cDNA or gDNA.

The length of the CDR3 is 13 residues. Trimming stripped 7 bases from V and 2 bases from J, with 11 bases between. In the original workflow: The assay estimated nucleated cells by amplifying reference gene primers. Libraries were prepared by immunoSEQ multiplex PCR; TCRdb keeps only in-frame clonotypes and omits some of them. Clone size and the V and J calls come from that table; the DNA yielded D and trimming. The table includes about 80,000 clones, around four fifths detected once. The chain recombines TRBV12-3 or TRBV12-4 with TRBJ1-2; a weak D match, TRBD1 (6 bases). The sequence was obtained from a man older than 75 with active or convalescent COVID-19. The specimen was peripheral blood. CDR3 residues: CASKYRDNYGYTF. The CDR3 DNA reads as TGTGCCAGCAAATACAGGGACAACTATGGCTACACCTTC.